Following are 22 T cell receptor beta chains from one sample sequenced in a study of beta chain features in type 1 diabetes. Study outcomes and limitations: Patients with Type 1 diabetes showed moderately but significantly shorter TCRB CDR3s in all four CD4+ subsets.

Antigen specificity for these receptors is unknown. All of the isolated RNA was reverse transcribed, so expressed TCRB transcripts were sequenced. Sequencing used immunoSEQ multiplex PCR; TCRdb keeps in-frame clones, though not all of them. This sample has about 700,000 clones, with around an eighth found just once. Sequencing was performed on naive CD4+ T cells from blood. The receptor set was obtained from a man younger than 35 with type 1 diabetes.

This clone was recorded a few times. The chain links TRBV14 to TRBJ2-7; no firm D call. This CDR3 region has 13 residues. The germline gives CDR1 SGHDN, CDR2 FVKESK. V was pared by 0 bases and J by 5 bases, with 8 bases between. The CDR3: CASSQDLRNEQYF. The CDR3 bases are TGTGCCAGCAGCCAAGATCTCCGAAACGAGCAGTACTTC.

This clone has just a few counts. Here the CDR3 DNA reads TGTGCCAGCAGTTCAGGGATTGGCCAGCCCCAGCATTTT. This codes for CASSSGIGQPQHF. V usage is TRBV6-5 and J usage is TRBJ1-5; D may be TRBD1 (5 bases). The CDR3 consists of 13 residues. Trimming left V 4 bases short and J 7 bases short, with 11 bases between. From germline, CDR1 is MNHEY and CDR2 SVGAGI.

The V gene is TRBV13, the J gene TRBJ1-1; D ambiguous. V was clipped by 0 bases and J by 4 bases, with 3 bases between them. The CDR3 loop spans 12 amino acids. Germline loops: CDR1 PRHDT, CDR2 FYEKMQ (reference sequence). CDR3 DNA sequence: TGTGCCAGCAGCTTAGGGGTCACTGAAGCTTTCTTT. Its translation is CASSLGVTEAFF.

This clone was detected a few times. This chain links TRBV11-2 with TRBJ1-4; 9 bases fit TRBD1. Unmatched junction bases numbered 5, after V lost 8 bases and J lost 7 bases. CDR1 is SGHAT, CDR2 FQNNGV, per germline. This CDR3 region has 13 residues. This CDR3 is CASGRDRAEKLFF. DNA for the CDR3: TGTGCCAGCGGGCGGGACAGGGCTGAAAAACTGTTTTTT.

V gene TRBV18 combines with J gene TRBJ2-3; TRBD1 matches at 12 bases. The CDR3 length is 18 residues. The trim removed 2 bases at V and 4 bases at J, leaving 10 bases unmatched. CDR1 is KGHSH, CDR2 LQKENI, per germline. The CDR3 coding sequence is TGTGCCAGCTCACCATACGTGCTGGGACAGGGGGCCGCAGATACGCAGTATTTT. Translation gives CASSPYVLGQGAADTQYF.

A few counts support this clone. DNA of the CDR3: TGCAGCGTTGGGGACGGCTATTTCGGGGCCAACGTCCTGACTTTC. Translation gives CSVGDGYFGANVLTF. The rearrangement joins TRBV29-1 to TRBJ2-6, with D perhaps assigned TRBD1 or TRBD2 (5 bases each). CDR1 and CDR2 (germline): SQVTM, ANQGSEA. Trimming took off 4 bases at V and 4 bases at J, with 14 bases between the two ends. The length of the CDR3 is 15 residues.

This clone was found a few times. This chain uses TRBV20-1 with TRBJ2-1; D is unclear. The germline CDR1 and CDR2 sequences are DFQATT and SNEGSKA (reference sequence). The CDR3 is 11 residues long. Deletions cut 0 bases from V and 6 bases from J, with 3 bases between. The CDR3 sequence: CSARDFNEQFF. In DNA form, the CDR3 reads TGCAGTGCTAGAGATTTCAATGAGCAGTTCTTC.

The V gene is TRBV15, the J gene TRBJ2-5; a possible D gene is TRBD1 (5 bases). CDR1 is LNHNV and CDR2 is YYDKDF in the germline V gene (reference sequence). The CDR3 runs 15 residues. The V end lost 0 bases, the J end lost 1 base, and 9 bases lay between the germline ends. The CDR3 sequence is CATSRDVQVQETQYF. The CDR3 region has the DNA TGTGCCACCAGCAGAGATGTACAGGTCCAAGAGACCCAGTACTTC.

J is TRBJ1-6 and V is TRBV14; unclear D gene. CDR3 length: 15 residues. Trimming cost V 1 base and J 7 bases, with 11 bases left between them. Germline V CDR1 and CDR2: SGHDN, FVKESK. The CDR3: CASSQGGVFNSPLHF. As DNA, the CDR3 is TGTGCCAGCAGCCAAGGGGGAGTTTTCAATTCACCCCTCCACTTT. Full variable domain (missing parts from reference TRBV14 and TRBJ1-6): EAGVTQFPSHSVIEKGQTVTLRCDPISGHDNLYWYRRVMGKEIKFLLHFVKESKQDESGMPNNRFLAERTGGTYSTLKVQPAELEDSGVYFCASSQGGVFNSPLHFGNGTRLTVT.

This chain links TRBV30 with TRBJ1-5; D might be TRBD1 (5 bases). Trimming pared 7 bases from V and 7 bases from J, leaving 17 bases between. The germline V gene encodes CDR1 GTSNPN and CDR2 SVGIG (reference sequence). This CDR3 contains 13 residues. The CDR3 loop reads CAYTGQGEQPQHF. The CDR3, as DNA: TGTGCCTACACTGGGCAGGGCGAGCAGCCCCAGCATTTT.

Details on this clone: At the DNA level, this CDR3 is encoded by other sequences in the same sample as well. This sequence joins TRBV7-9 and TRBJ1-5; D is uncertain. Trimming took 1 base from V and 0 from J, leaving 7 bases between them. The CDR3 has 15 amino acids. Germline assignment: CDR1 SEHNR and CDR2 FQNEAQ (reference sequence). CDR3 nucleotide sequence: TGTGCCAGCAGCTTAGGGGGTTATAGCAATCAGCCCCAGCATTTT. Translated: CASSLGGYSNQPQHF.

This clone showed up just a few times. The genes are TRBV30 and TRBJ2-1; no definite D call. CDR3 size: 12 residues. V was pared by 2 bases and J by 5 bases, with 7 bases between. Germline-derived CDR1 and CDR2 are GTSNPN and SVGIG (reference sequence). The CDR3 region has the DNA TGTGCCTGGAGTCCCTTCGACAATGAGCAGTTCTTC. Translation: CAWSPFDNEQFF.

This clone has a handful of counts. The junction shows a germline mismatch at one end, possibly a read error. The chain combines TRBV7-7 with TRBJ2-5; D unclear. Per germline, CDR1 SSHAT and CDR2 FNYEAQ (reference sequence). The CDR3 covers 14 residues. The CDR3 coding sequence is TGTGCTAGCAGCCAAACCGCGTCTGGGGAGACCCAGTACTTC. Translation: CASSQTASGETQYF.

The chain links TRBV28 to TRBJ1-1; D ambiguous. Germline CDR1 is MDHEN and CDR2 is SYDVKM. The CDR3 contains 15 residues. Trimming removed 5 bases from V and 1 base from J, with 14 bases in between. The CDR3 here is CASSPHQDGNTEAFF. The CDR3, as DNA: TGTGCCAGCAGTCCCCATCAGGACGGGAACACTGAAGCTTTCTTT.

V is TRBV5-6 and J is TRBJ2-1, with TRBD2 matching over 11 bases. This CDR3 contains 15 residues. Trimming at V came to 4 bases and at J to 8 bases, leaving 8 bases not matched to a gene. CDR1 is SGHDT, CDR2 YYEEEE, per germline. The DNA of the CDR3 is TGTGCCAGCAGCATACTAGCGGGGGTGGTATATGAGCAGTTCTTC. It translates to CASSILAGVVYEQFF.

CDR3 amino acids: CASSLKDRVNTEAFF. CDR3 coding DNA: TGTGCCAGCAGCCTAAAGGACAGGGTGAACACTGAAGCTTTCTTT. J is TRBJ1-1 and V is TRBV5-4, with TRBD1 matching 8 bases. Germline assignment: CDR1 SGHNT and CDR2 YYREEE (reference sequence). The CDR3 covers 15 residues. J gave up 0 bases and V 4 bases, and 5 bases lay outside the gene matches.

This chain joins TRBV5-1 and TRBJ2-7; 7 bases are shared with TRBD1. The germline CDR1 and CDR2 sequences are SGHRS and YFSETQ. The V and J ends lost 1 base and 3 bases, in that order; junction bases with no gene match: 4. This CDR3 spans 14 amino acids. The CDR3 sequence: CASSLRGGDYEQYF. In nucleotides, the CDR3 is TGCGCCAGCAGCTTGCGAGGGGGCGACTACGAGCAGTACTTC.

The rearrangement uses TRBV7-8 and TRBJ1-4; D remains unclear. Trimming removed 2 bases at V and 3 bases at J, with 7 bases between. Germline CDR1 reads SGHVS; CDR2 reads FQNEAQ. This CDR3 contains 14 residues. Written as DNA, the CDR3 is TGTGCCAGCAGCTTATGGGCCGCTAATGAAAAACTGTTTTTT. Its translation is CASSLWAANEKLFF.

The V call is TRBV29-1, the J call TRBJ2-7; TRBD1 agrees at 11 bases. The CDR3 runs to 13 residues. V gave up 6 bases and J gave up 2 bases; unmatched junction bases: 3. Germline lookup yields CDR1 SQVTM and CDR2 ANQGSEA. Here the CDR3 reads CSVGQGATYEQYF. Written as DNA, the CDR3 is TGCAGCGTAGGACAGGGGGCCACCTACGAGCAGTACTTC.

This sequence joins TRBV19 and TRBJ2-5; D gene unclear. The CDR3 covers 13 residues. With 5 bases removed from V and 1 base from J, the gap between germline ends came to 8 bases. Germline CDR1 reads LNHDA; CDR2 reads SQIVND (reference sequence). CDR3 nucleotides: TGTGCCAGTAGTGCTGATTTCCAAGAGACCCAGTACTTC. The encoded protein is CASSADFQETQYF.

V and J are TRBV14 and TRBJ1-1; D might be TRBD1 (6 bases). The CDR3 contains 15 residues. V was clipped by 4 bases and J by 0 bases, with 12 bases between them. In germline, CDR1 is SGHDN, CDR2 FVKESK. The CDR3 sequence: CASSRRTDMNTEAFF. The CDR3 coding sequence is TGTGCCAGCAGCCGCCGGACAGATATGAACACTGAAGCTTTCTTT. Full variable domain (missing parts from reference TRBV14 and TRBJ1-1): EAGVTQFPSHSVIEKGQTVTLRCDPISGHDNLYWYRRVMGKEIKFLLHFVKESKQDESGMPNNRFLAERTGGTYSTLKVQPAELEDSGVYFCASSRRTDMNTEAFFGQGTRLTVV.

Concerning this clone: Different DNA sequences within this sample yield the same CDR3. The chain's CDR3 is CASSVGGANTGELFF. CDR3 in DNA: TGTGCCAGCAGCGTAGGAGGTGCGAACACCGGGGAGCTGTTTTTT. V gene TRBV9 combines with J gene TRBJ2-2; D gene unclear. The germline V gene has CDR1 SGDLS and CDR2 YYNGEE. The CDR3 runs 15 residues. The V gene lost 0 bases and the J gene lost 0 bases, with 6 bases spanning the gap.